This TCR beta chain emerged from a study of blood T cell repertoires in COVID-19. Study-wide background: COVID-19 samples, acute and convalescent, were from the United States, Italy and Spain. Nucleic acid was either cDNA or gDNA, and it came from T cells, B-cell-depleted T cells, or PBMCs.

As processed by the authors: Scientists estimated how many nucleated cells there were by amplifying reference gene primers. Here immunoSEQ multiplex PCR was the method, and the copy in TCRdb shows in-frame clones only, minus some. The V and J calls and clone size come from that table; D and trimming were worked out from the DNA. The sample yields about 140,000 clones, 60% to 85% seen once. V was pared by 5 bases and J by 3 bases, with 5 bases of the junction left unmatched. CDR1 SQVTM and CDR2 ANQGSEA come from the germline V gene. The CDR3 is 13 amino acids. The sequence was collected from a man between 50 and 59 years old with acute or convalescent COVID-19. This chain joins TRBV29-1 and TRBJ2-7, with TRBD1 identical over 9 bases. Sequenced sample: peripheral blood. CDR3 bases: TGCAGCGTTCGGACAGGGGATAACTACGAGCAGTACTTC. Translating it yields CSVRTGDNYEQYF.